This T cell receptor beta chain was documented in a study of T cell changes during pregnancy in multiple sclerosis. This CDR3 contains 17 residues. V was clipped by 0 bases and J by 0 bases, with 15 bases between them. Looked up from germline, CDR1 is SGDLS and CDR2 is YYNGEE. The data were produced by immunoSEQ multiplex PCR, yet TCRdb's version contains in-frame clones alone and is incomplete. The sample yields 70,000 to 90,000 clones, roughly 91% seen once. The sequences come from peripheral blood, collected in the first trimester of pregnancy. This TCR was recovered from a female donor with multiple sclerosis, enrolled in a pregnancy study. The chain is built from TRBV9 and TRBJ2-5; perhaps TRBD2 as D (6 bases). The CDR3 DNA reads as TGTGCCAGCAGCGTAGGGCTAGCGTTATCGTACCAAGAGACCCAGTACTTC. It yields the protein CASSVGLALSYQETQYF.